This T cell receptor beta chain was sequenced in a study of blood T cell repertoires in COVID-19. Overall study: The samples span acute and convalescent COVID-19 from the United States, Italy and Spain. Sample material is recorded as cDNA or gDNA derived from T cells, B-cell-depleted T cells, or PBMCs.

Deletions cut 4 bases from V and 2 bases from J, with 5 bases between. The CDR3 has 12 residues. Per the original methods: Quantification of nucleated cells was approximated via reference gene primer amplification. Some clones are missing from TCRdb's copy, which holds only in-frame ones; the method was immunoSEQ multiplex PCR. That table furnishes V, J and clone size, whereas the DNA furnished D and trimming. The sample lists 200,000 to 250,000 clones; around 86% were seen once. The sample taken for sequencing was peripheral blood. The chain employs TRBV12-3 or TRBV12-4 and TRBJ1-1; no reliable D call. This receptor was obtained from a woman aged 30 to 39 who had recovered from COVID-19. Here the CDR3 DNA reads TGTGCCAGCAGTTGGAGAAACACTGAAGCTTTCTTT. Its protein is CASSWRNTEAFF.